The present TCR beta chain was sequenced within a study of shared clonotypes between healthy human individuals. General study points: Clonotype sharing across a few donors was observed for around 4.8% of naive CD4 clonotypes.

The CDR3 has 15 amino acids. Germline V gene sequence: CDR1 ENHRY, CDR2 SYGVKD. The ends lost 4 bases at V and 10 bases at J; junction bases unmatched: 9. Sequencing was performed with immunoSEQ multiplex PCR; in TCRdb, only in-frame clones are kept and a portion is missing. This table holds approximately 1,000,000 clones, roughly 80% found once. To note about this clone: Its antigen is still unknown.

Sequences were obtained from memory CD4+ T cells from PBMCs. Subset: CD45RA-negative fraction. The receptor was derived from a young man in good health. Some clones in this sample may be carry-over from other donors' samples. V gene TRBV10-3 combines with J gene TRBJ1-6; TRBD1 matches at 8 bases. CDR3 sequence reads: CAISGSGGAESPLHF. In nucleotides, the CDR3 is TGTGCCATCAGTGGATCAGGGGGCGCGGAGTCACCCCTCCACTTT.